There are many counts of the clone carrying this T cell receptor beta chain. Its antigen is currently unknown. This specimen belongs to a study of identical twins. Points from the study as a whole: Conclusions leaned on cross-sectional statistical analysis and did not track the same donors over time. Beta out-of-frame sequences showed weaker excess sharing between twins.

Healthy Caucasian individuals made up all the donors. The authors used template switching to add a universal primer site and gave cDNA unique molecular identifiers. TCRdb called the 5' RACE reads again in MiXCR, with one record for every CDR3 protein. The sample includes hundreds of thousands of distinct CDR3 sequences, 7.5% seen only once; the top ten take 1.9%. V gave up 10 bases and J gave up 0 bases, with 15 bases separating them. This CDR3 is built from 14 residues. Per germline, CDR1 SGHVS and CDR2 FQNEAQ. This sample also belongs to another study, concerning yellow fever vaccine responses in identical twins.

Sequenced sample: memory (CD45RO+) T cells sorted from blood. The rearrangement links TRBV7-8 to TRBJ1-1, with D maybe TRBD1 (6 bases). The TCR originated in a woman aged 18-29 years in good health. CDR3 in DNA: TGTGCCACCAAAGGGGGGACCATGAACACTGAAGCTTTCTTT. Translation: CATKGGTMNTEAFF.